Listed below are T cell receptor beta chains from one sample, sequenced in a study of blood T cells in healthy people across ages. From the 5' RACE reads, TCRdb called clonotypes with MiXCR, one entry per CDR3 protein. The sample has 1.5 million to 2 million distinct CDR3 sequences, roughly 50% seen once. The sample was blood. Source of these receptors: a woman aged 40 to 49 in good health. CDR3s include the opening cysteine and the closing phenylalanine or tryptophan. D genes are given only for firm matches. Where a row states a size, it is once, few, many or the class of an expanded clone; other rows omit it.

clone size: -
V gene: TRBV5-1
J gene: TRBJ2-4
D gene: -
CDR3 protein: CASSLDIVGTLQYF
CDR3 DNA: TGCGCCAGCAGCTTGGATATAGTTGGGACGCTTCAGTACTTC

clone size: -
V gene: TRBV12-3/TRBV12-4
J gene: TRBJ2-4
D gene: TRBD1
CDR3 protein: CASTLREGQGTIQYF
CDR3 DNA: TGTGCCAGCACTTTACGCGAGGGACAGGGGACCATTCAGTACTTC

clone size: few
V gene: TRBV5-1
J gene: TRBJ2-3
D gene: -
CDR3 protein: CASSLGLGSPDTQYF
CDR3 DNA: TGCGCCAGCAGCTTGGGCCTAGGCAGTCCAGATACGCAGTATTTT

clone size: -
V gene: TRBV20-1
J gene: TRBJ2-1
D gene: TRBD2
CDR3 protein: CSASGGGYEQFF
CDR3 DNA: TGCAGTGCTAGCGGCGGGGGGTATGAGCAGTTCTTC

clone size: -
V gene: TRBV28
J gene: TRBJ2-5
D gene: TRBD2
CDR3 protein: CASSLSPYHRTSGWGTQYF
CDR3 DNA: TGTGCCAGCAGTTTATCCCCCTACCACCGGACTAGTGGGTGGGGTACCCAGTACTTC

clone size: few
V gene: TRBV7-8
J gene: TRBJ2-7
D gene: TRBD2
CDR3 protein: CASSFRGEGYEQYF
CDR3 DNA: TGTGCCAGCAGCTTTCGCGGGGAGGGGTACGAGCAGTACTTC

clone size: few
V gene: TRBV12-3/TRBV12-4
J gene: TRBJ1-2
D gene: -
CDR3 protein: CASTPTLLYGYTF
CDR3 DNA: TGTGCCAGCACCCCTACGCTCCTCTATGGCTACACCTTC

clone size: -
V gene: TRBV9
J gene: TRBJ2-5
D gene: TRBD2
CDR3 protein: CASSVGGRGVQETQYF
CDR3 DNA: TGTGCCAGCAGCGTAGGTGGCCGGGGGGTCCAAGAGACCCAGTACTTC

clone size: -
V gene: TRBV7-2
J gene: TRBJ2-5
D gene: -
CDR3 protein: CASSSSRYQGTQYF
CDR3 DNA: TGTGCCAGCAGCTCATCTAGGTACCAAGGGACCCAGTACTTC

clone size: -
V gene: TRBV6-5
J gene: TRBJ1-2
D gene: TRBD1
CDR3 protein: CASRQGDGGYTF
CDR3 DNA: TGTGCCAGCAGGCAGGGGGATGGGGGCTACACCTTC

clone size: -
V gene: TRBV12-3/TRBV12-4
J gene: TRBJ1-5
D gene: -
CDR3 protein: CASSFPGDQPQHF
CDR3 DNA: TGTGCCAGCAGTTTCCCAGGGGATCAGCCCCAGCATTTT

clone size: once
V gene: TRBV3-1
J gene: TRBJ1-1
D gene: TRBD1
CDR3 protein: CASSLWTGLNTEAFF
CDR3 DNA: TGTGCCAGCAGCCTTTGGACAGGGTTGAACACTGAAGCTTTCTTT

clone size: many
V gene: TRBV27
J gene: TRBJ2-7
D gene: -
CDR3 protein: CASSLSYSYEQYF
CDR3 DNA: TGTGCCAGCAGTTTAAGTTACAGCTACGAGCAGTACTTC

clone size: -
V gene: TRBV9
J gene: TRBJ2-5
D gene: -
CDR3 protein: CASSVGPDPKTQYF
CDR3 DNA: TGTGCCAGCAGCGTAGGCCCGGACCCAAAGACCCAGTACTTC

clone size: many
V gene: TRBV7-2
J gene: TRBJ1-5
D gene: TRBD1
CDR3 protein: CASSSGTGTGNQPQHF
CDR3 DNA: TGTGCCAGCAGCTCCGGGACAGGGACGGGCAATCAGCCCCAGCATTTT

clone size: -
V gene: TRBV18
J gene: TRBJ2-3
D gene: TRBD2
CDR3 protein: CASSRELAADTQYF
CDR3 DNA: TGTGCCAGCTCCCGGGAACTAGCGGCAGATACGCAGTATTTT

clone size: -
V gene: TRBV6-6
J gene: TRBJ2-5
D gene: TRBD2
CDR3 protein: CASSPRRGRHQETQYF
CDR3 DNA: TGTGCCAGCAGTCCCCGGCGGGGGAGACACCAAGAGACCCAGTACTTC

clone size: few
V gene: TRBV27
J gene: TRBJ1-2
D gene: -
CDR3 protein: CASNQTGPKYGYTF
CDR3 DNA: TGTGCCAGCAACCAAACAGGGCCTAAGTATGGCTACACCTTC

clone size: -
V gene: TRBV3-1
J gene: TRBJ1-2
D gene: -
CDR3 protein: CASSQEFSGYTF
CDR3 DNA: TGTGCCAGCAGCCAAGAATTCAGTGGCTACACCTTC

clone size: few
V gene: TRBV13
J gene: TRBJ1-4
D gene: TRBD1
CDR3 protein: CASSPGQGTEKLFF
CDR3 DNA: TGTGCCAGCAGCCCGGGACAGGGGACGGAAAAACTGTTTTTT

clone size: -
V gene: TRBV5-1
J gene: TRBJ2-7
D gene: TRBD2
CDR3 protein: CASSRGTSGGPRYEQYF
CDR3 DNA: TGCGCCAGCAGTCGCGGGACTAGCGGGGGGCCTCGTTATGAGCAGTACTTC

clone size: few
V gene: TRBV6-5
J gene: TRBJ2-7
D gene: TRBD2
CDR3 protein: CASSPSSGGAAYEQYF
CDR3 DNA: TGTGCCAGCAGCCCTTCTAGCGGGGGGGCGGCTTACGAGCAGTACTTC

clone size: -
V gene: TRBV7-9
J gene: TRBJ1-2
D gene: TRBD1
CDR3 protein: CASSSTGQAFNGYTF
CDR3 DNA: TGTGCCAGCAGCTCCACCGGACAGGCGTTCAATGGCTACACCTTC

clone size: -
V gene: TRBV6-2/TRBV6-3
J gene: TRBJ1-2
D gene: -
CDR3 protein: CASSKDIYGYTF
CDR3 DNA: TGTGCCAGCAGTAAGGACATATATGGCTACACCTTC

clone size: few
V gene: TRBV27
J gene: TRBJ2-7
D gene: TRBD1
CDR3 protein: CASSPKGQGDYEQYF
CDR3 DNA: TGTGCCAGCAGTCCAAAAGGACAGGGGGACTACGAGCAGTACTTC

clone size: -
V gene: TRBV20-1
J gene: TRBJ1-2
D gene: TRBD1
CDR3 protein: CSARRRDRVAVDGYTF
CDR3 DNA: TGCAGTGCCCGCCGCCGGGACAGGGTGGCAGTGGATGGCTACACCTTC

clone size: -
V gene: TRBV15
J gene: TRBJ2-5
D gene: -
CDR3 protein: CATSSRQRRTQYF
CDR3 DNA: TGTGCCACCAGCAGTAGACAGCGTAGGACCCAGTACTTC

clone size: -
V gene: TRBV29-1
J gene: TRBJ2-5
D gene: TRBD2
CDR3 protein: CSVGGLAGVRETQYF
CDR3 DNA: TGCAGCGTCGGTGGACTAGCGGGAGTTCGGGAGACCCAGTACTTC

clone size: -
V gene: TRBV29-1
J gene: TRBJ2-7
D gene: -
CDR3 protein: CSVDRSGGSEQYF
CDR3 DNA: TGCAGCGTTGACCGATCAGGGGGGTCCGAGCAGTACTTC

clone size: -
V gene: TRBV12-3/TRBV12-4
J gene: TRBJ2-3
D gene: TRBD2
CDR3 protein: CASRRLAGGSDTQYF
CDR3 DNA: TGTGCCAGCAGAAGATTAGCGGGGGGATCAGATACGCAGTATTTT

clone size: -
V gene: TRBV27
J gene: TRBJ2-7
D gene: -
CDR3 protein: CASSLTPEGMLPYEQYF
CDR3 DNA: TGTGCCAGCAGTCTAACCCCTGAGGGGATGCTCCCCTACGAGCAGTACTTC

clone size: -
V gene: TRBV20-1
J gene: TRBJ2-1
D gene: -
CDR3 protein: CSVRGASEQFF
CDR3 DNA: TGCAGTGTTCGGGGGGCAAGTGAGCAGTTCTTC

clone size: many
V gene: TRBV7-2
J gene: TRBJ2-1
D gene: -
CDR3 protein: CASSLGRGSYNEQFF
CDR3 DNA: TGTGCCAGCAGCCTGGGGAGAGGCTCCTACAATGAGCAGTTCTTC

clone size: few
V gene: TRBV20-1
J gene: TRBJ2-7
D gene: -
CDR3 protein: CSQVGGEIYEQYF
CDR3 DNA: TGCAGTCAGGTTGGGGGCGAAATCTACGAGCAGTACTTC

clone size: -
V gene: TRBV28
J gene: TRBJ1-3
D gene: -
CDR3 protein: CASTVFSGNTIYF
CDR3 DNA: TGTGCCAGTACAGTGTTCTCTGGAAACACCATATATTTT

clone size: -
V gene: TRBV7-9
J gene: TRBJ2-5
D gene: TRBD1
CDR3 protein: CASSLGARGPNEQYF
CDR3 DNA: TGTGCCAGCAGCTTAGGGGCGAGGGGGCCAAATGAGCAGTACTTC

clone size: few
V gene: TRBV27
J gene: TRBJ1-2
D gene: TRBD1
CDR3 protein: CASSLSDRVGYGYTF
CDR3 DNA: TGTGCCAGCAGTTTATCGGACAGGGTGGGCTATGGCTACACCTTC

clone size: -
V gene: TRBV5-1
J gene: TRBJ1-6
D gene: TRBD1
CDR3 protein: CASSLYDREAGSPLHF
CDR3 DNA: TGCGCCAGCAGCTTGTACGACAGGGAGGCCGGTTCACCCCTCCACTTT

clone size: -
V gene: TRBV24-1
J gene: TRBJ1-5
D gene: TRBD1
CDR3 protein: CANSDSDLQGSWNQPQHF
CDR3 DNA: TGTGCCAACAGTGATTCGGACCTACAGGGGTCGTGGAATCAGCCCCAGCATTTT

clone size: -
V gene: TRBV15
J gene: TRBJ1-2
D gene: -
CDR3 protein: CATSRDQDHGYTF
CDR3 DNA: TGTGCCACCAGCAGAGATCAGGACCATGGCTACACCTTC

clone size: -
V gene: TRBV7-9
J gene: TRBJ2-5
D gene: TRBD1
CDR3 protein: CASSSGTEFLKTQYF
CDR3 DNA: TGTGCCAGCAGCTCCGGGACAGAGTTTTTGAAGACCCAGTACTTC

clone size: -
V gene: TRBV10-2
J gene: TRBJ2-5
D gene: -
CDR3 protein: CASSVVQETQYF
CDR3 DNA: TGCGCCAGCAGTGTAGTCCAAGAGACCCAGTACTTC

clone size: -
V gene: TRBV6-1
J gene: TRBJ2-7
D gene: -
CDR3 protein: CASMRNYEQYF
CDR3 DNA: TGTGCCAGCATGCGGAACTACGAGCAGTACTTC

clone size: -
V gene: TRBV7-2
J gene: TRBJ1-6
D gene: -
CDR3 protein: CASGPDGNSPLHF
CDR3 DNA: TGTGCCAGCGGCCCGGACGGAAATTCACCCCTCCACTTT

clone size: few
V gene: TRBV12-3/TRBV12-4
J gene: TRBJ2-7
D gene: -
CDR3 protein: CASSRSTPYEQYF
CDR3 DNA: TGTGCCAGCAGTCGTAGCACCCCCTACGAGCAGTACTTC

clone size: -
V gene: TRBV29-1
J gene: TRBJ2-5
D gene: TRBD1
CDR3 protein: CSVEGTGTGHRGTQYF
CDR3 DNA: TGCAGCGTTGAAGGGACCGGGACAGGCCATCGCGGAACCCAGTACTTC

clone size: -
V gene: TRBV6-5
J gene: TRBJ2-7
D gene: TRBD2
CDR3 protein: CASTIGLAEKEYF
CDR3 DNA: TGTGCCAGCACCATTGGACTAGCGGAAAAGGAGTACTTC